These 27 T cell receptor beta chains were sequenced from one sample in a study of CXCR3-negative and CXCR3-positive naive CD8 T cells. 5' RACE with UMI labels generated the TRB cDNA libraries. Each CDR3 protein gets one entry in TCRdb, which reprocessed the 5' RACE reads and gives no DNA. The sample holds some 99,000 distinct CDR3 sequences. Overall study results and limits: Naive CXCR3-positive cells had TRB CDR3s more hydrophobic than those of CXCR3-negative naive cells.

The antigens for these receptors are not known. The sequencing input was naive CXCR3+ CD8+ T cells from blood. Regarding subset: CD45RO-CCR7+CD27+CD95- naive CD8+ T cells expressing CXCR3 (TNR3+). The receptors come from a human donor in good health. Some clones in this sample may be carry-over from other donors' samples.

The chain recombines TRBV5-5 with TRBJ2-5; TCRdb's D call of TRBD2 is untestable without DNA. Germline lookup yields CDR1 SGHKS and CDR2 YYEKEE (reference sequence). The CDR3 runs to 17 residues. CDR3 loop: CASSLAASGGDMETQYF.

The rearrangement links TRBV29-1 to TRBJ1-5; TCRdb picks TRBD1, but there is no DNA to check that call. This CDR3 has 13 residues. The germline V gene encodes CDR1 SQVTM and CDR2 ANQGSEA. This CDR3 is CSVGGGQNQPQHF.

The chain employs TRBV12-3 or TRBV12-4 and TRBJ2-7; the D call of TRBD1 rests on TCRdb alone, since no DNA is present to check it. The CDR3 runs to 13 residues. CDR3: CASSPGQVPLEYF.

The rearrangement links TRBV29-1 to TRBJ2-2. Germline V CDR1 and CDR2: SQVTM, ANQGSEA. The CDR3 extends over 13 amino acids. The CDR3 protein is CSVEGSEPGELFF.

The chain couples TRBV28 to TRBJ2-7; TCRdb picks TRBD1, but there is no DNA to check that call. The CDR3 covers 14 residues. Germline CDR1 MDHEN, CDR2 SYDVKM. CDR3 region: CASSPRTGGYEQYF. Full variable domain (outside the CDR3, taken from reference TRBV28 and TRBJ2-7): DVKVTQSSRYLVKRTGEKVFLECVQDMDHENMFWYRQDPGLGLRLIYFSYDVKMKEKGDIPEGYSVSREKKERFSLILESASTNQTSMYLCASSPRTGGYEQYFGPGTRLTVT.

This chain uses TRBV28 with TRBJ2-5; the TCRdb call, TRBD1, lacks DNA for checking. Germline assignment: CDR1 MDHEN and CDR2 SYDVKM. The CDR3 is made up of 14 amino acids. CDR3 protein: CASSLGTTEETQYF.

The chain joins TRBV7-9 to TRBJ2-3; TCRdb's D gene call, TRBD1, goes unchecked for lack of DNA. CDR3 length: 14 amino acids. From germline, CDR1 is SEHNR and CDR2 FQNEAQ (reference sequence). CDR3 in amino acids: CASSSDWGTDTQYF. Full variable domain (remainder filled in from reference TRBV7-9 and TRBJ2-3): DTGVSQNPRHKITKRGQNVTFRCDPISEHNRLYWYRQTLGQGPEFLTYFQNEAQLEKSRLLSDRFSAERPKGSFSTLEIQRTEQGDSAMYLCASSSDWGTDTQYFGPGTRLTVL.

V usage is TRBV7-9 and J usage is TRBJ2-1; the D call from TCRdb, TRBD2, cannot be confirmed without DNA. The CDR3 has 17 amino acids. Germline CDR1 and CDR2: SEHNR and FQNEAQ (reference sequence). CDR3 loop: CASSLVWDLEALNEQFF.

This chain uses TRBV7-2 with TRBJ2-7; with no DNA, the TCRdb D assignment of TRBD2 cannot be verified. Germline CDR1 is SGHTA and CDR2 is FQGNSA. The CDR3 contains 15 residues. CDR3 sequence reads: CASSLTLAGGREQYF.

This chain connects TRBV27 to TRBJ2-7. Per the germline V gene, CDR1 is MNHEY and CDR2 is SMNVEV (reference sequence). CDR3 length: 15 amino acids. The CDR3 protein is CASSLSVQSSYEQYF.

The rearrangement links TRBV7-2 to TRBJ2-1. The CDR3 sequence is 15 residues long. Germline V gene sequence: CDR1 SGHTA, CDR2 FQGNSA. The CDR3 here is CASSLAPTTYNEQFF.

The rearrangement joins TRBV6-6 to TRBJ2-1; as DNA is missing, the TRBD2 call by TCRdb cannot be tested. CDR1 MNHNY and CDR2 SVGAGI come from the germline V gene (reference sequence). There are 13 residues in the CDR3. The CDR3 loop reads CATLGGAYNEQFF.

The V and J genes are TRBV15 and TRBJ2-7; no DNA is available, so the TRBD1 call from TCRdb remains unchecked. Germline V lookup: CDR1 LNHNV, CDR2 YYDKDF (reference sequence). This CDR3 has 14 residues. The CDR3 here is CATSRRDTDREQYF.

The chain uses TRBV2 and TRBJ1-2; TCRdb designates TRBD1, a call that cannot be tested without DNA. Germline V CDR1 and CDR2: SNHLY, FYNNEI. The CDR3 is 13 residues long. This chain's CDR3 is CASSEQGNYGYTF.

The chain links TRBV5-4 to TRBJ2-7; there is no DNA to check the TCRdb D call of TRBD1. CDR1 is SGHNT and CDR2 is YYREEE in the germline V gene (reference sequence). This CDR3 is built from 16 residues. The CDR3 loop reads CASSRAPGGGVYEQYF.

The CDR3 is CASSTGQGGRSSYEQYF. V gene TRBV7-9 combines with J gene TRBJ2-7; checking the TCRdb D call of TRBD1 is not possible without DNA. This CDR3 region has 17 residues. From germline, CDR1 is SEHNR and CDR2 FQNEAQ (reference sequence).

The chain joins TRBV7-2 to TRBJ2-1. The CDR3 extends over 15 amino acids. From germline, CDR1 is SGHTA and CDR2 FQGNSA. CDR3 sequence: CASSPTTPSYNEQFF.

The chain is built from TRBV6-2 or TRBV6-3 and TRBJ1-2; TCRdb outputs TRBD1, but without DNA this stays unchecked. Germline loops: CDR1 MNHEY, CDR2 SVGEGT. The CDR3 runs to 14 residues. CDR3 protein: CASSFLGQPDGYTF.

The V and J genes are TRBV29-1 and TRBJ2-1; TCRdb designates TRBD1, a call that cannot be tested without DNA. Germline CDR1 is SQVTM and CDR2 is ANQGSEA. This CDR3 has 12 amino acids. The CDR3 reads CSGTADMNEQFF.

The chain recombines TRBV29-1 with TRBJ2-2; lacking DNA, the TRBD2 call made by TCRdb goes unchecked. Germline V CDR1 and CDR2: SQVTM, ANQGSEA. CDR3 length equals 15 residues. The CDR3 sequence is CSVVLANANTGELFF.

V usage is TRBV7-9 and J usage is TRBJ2-3; TCRdb indicates TRBD2, and absent DNA this call remains unverified. From germline, CDR1 is SEHNR and CDR2 FQNEAQ (reference sequence). The CDR3 extends over 15 amino acids. The chain's CDR3 is CASSLVLAGTDTQYF. Full variable domain (remainder filled in from reference TRBV7-9 and TRBJ2-3): DTGVSQNPRHKITKRGQNVTFRCDPISEHNRLYWYRQTLGQGPEFLTYFQNEAQLEKSRLLSDRFSAERPKGSFSTLEIQRTEQGDSAMYLCASSLVLAGTDTQYFGPGTRLTVL.

CDR3 amino acids: CASSQAPLTRNYEQYF. The chain joins TRBV4-1 to TRBJ2-7. Germline V gene sequence: CDR1 MGHRA, CDR2 YSYEKL. CDR3 size: 16 residues.

V gene TRBV29-1 combines with J gene TRBJ1-1; the TRBD1 assignment by TCRdb is unverifiable without DNA. The CDR3 is 13 residues long. CDR1 SQVTM and CDR2 ANQGSEA come from the germline V gene. This CDR3 is CSHWRQGSSEAFF.

V usage is TRBV29-1 and J usage is TRBJ2-7. Germline V lookup: CDR1 SQVTM, CDR2 ANQGSEA. The CDR3 contains 13 residues. CDR3: CSVLQGASYEQYF.

This chain connects TRBV12-3 or TRBV12-4 to TRBJ2-5; the TRBD1 assignment by TCRdb is unverifiable without DNA. The CDR3 contains 16 residues. CDR3 protein: CASSPSRTGVWETQYF.

The chain has TRBV27 and TRBJ2-1; TCRdb names TRBD2, which stays unverified in the absence of DNA. This CDR3 has 15 amino acids. Germline V CDR1 and CDR2: MNHEY, SMNVEV (reference sequence). This chain's CDR3 is CASSLEVAGGLEQFF.

V is TRBV10-3 and J is TRBJ1-5; TCRdb picks TRBD1, but there is no DNA to check that call. The CDR3 is 16 amino acids. Germline V gene sequence: CDR1 ENHRY, CDR2 SYGVKD. This CDR3 is CAIKDVTAPGNQPQHF.